A selection of T cell receptor beta chains follows, all from one sample in a study of T cell changes during pregnancy in multiple sclerosis. The repertoire was sequenced with immunoSEQ multiplex PCR; TCRdb's copy has only in-frame clones and lacks some. Found here are about 43,000 clones, roughly 90% of them singletons; the top ten hold around 1.5%. Sequencing was done on a sample of PBMCs (not recorded whether the cells were cultured). The receptors stem from a female donor with multiple sclerosis, enrolled in a pregnancy study. Both conserved end residues are part of each CDR3. D genes are given only for firm matches. Size is stated for part of the rows, as once, few or many counts, or as a class when the clone is expanded.

TRBD1	15	TRBV5-1	once	TRBJ2-5	TGCGCCAGCAGCAGCGACAGGGAACAGTTGGAGACCCAGTACTTC	CASSSDREQLETQYF
TRBD1	15	TRBV6-1	.	TRBJ1-5	TGTGCCAGCAGTGCCAGGGGGACTACAATCAGCCCCCAGCATTTT	CASSARGTTISPQHF
.	15	TRBV5-4	.	TRBJ1-1	TGTGCCAGCAGCTTGGCCGGGGGGCGAGGCACTGAAGCTTTCTTT	CASSLAGGRGTEAFF
.	16	TRBV2	.	TRBJ1-2	TGTGCCAGCAGTGAAGCGCTCGGGGGTGGGTGGGAGGGCTACACCTTC	CASSEALGGGWEGYTF
.	17	TRBV10-2	.	TRBJ1-2	TGCGCCAGCAGTGAGTCAGTCAGGGGAAAAGGAAACTATGGCTACACCTTC	CASSESVRGKGNYGYTF
.	18	TRBV7-2	.	TRBJ1-1	TGTGCCAGCAGCCCTATTCCCGGGACCAGGTCTCGTGGCACTGAAGCTTTCTTT	CASSPIPGTRSRGTEAFF
TRBD2	13	TRBV29-1	once	TRBJ2-1	TGCAGCGTTGAGCCAGCGGGGAACAATGAGCAGTTCTTC	CSVEPAGNNEQFF
.	17	TRBV5-3	.	TRBJ1-5	TGTGCCAGAAGCTTAGGGTGGAGCCGGCAAAGGAATCAGCCCCAGCATTTT	CARSLGWSRQRNQPQHF
TRBD1	17	TRBV27	once	TRBJ1-1	TGTGCCAGCAGACTCGGGACAGGGGTTTTAGGGAACACTGAAGCTTTCTTT	CASRLGTGVLGNTEAFF
.	14	TRBV5-1	few	TRBJ2-4	TGCGCCAGCAGTTCTAACGGAGCCAAAAACATTCAGTACTTC	CASSSNGAKNIQYF
.	13	TRBV30	.	TRBJ2-7	TGTGCCTGGAGTGGGGACTTCGCGAGCGAGCAGTACTTC	CAWSGDFASEQYF
.	14	TRBV5-5	.	TRBJ2-1	TGTGCCAGCAGCCCGCAGGTAGACTACAATGAGCAGTTCTTC	CASSPQVDYNEQFF
.	13	TRBV29-1	once	TRBJ2-5	TGCAGCGCTATAAGAGGAAATCAAGAGACCCGGTACTTC	CSAIRGNQETRYF
.	15	TRBV18	.	TRBJ2-7	TGTGCCAGCTCACCAGAACAAGGTTCTTTCGACGAGCAGTACTTC	CASSPEQGSFDEQYF
TRBD2	14	TRBV7-8	.	TRBJ2-1	TGTGCCAGCAGCCTAGCGGGAGCCTACAATGAGCAGTTCTTC	CASSLAGAYNEQFF
.	14	TRBV27	.	TRBJ2-7	TGTGCCAGCAGTTTATATACAGGTTACTACGAGCAGTACTTC	CASSLYTGYYEQYF
.	16	TRBV7-2	.	TRBJ2-3	TGTGCCAGCAGCTTAGTCGGGGGACCGAATGGGGGTACGCAGTATTTT	CASSLVGGPNGGTQYF
TRBD1	18	TRBV6-1	once	TRBJ1-5	TGTGCCAGCAGTGACCCGACAGGGGGCAGGTTTGGCAATCAGCCCCAGCATTTT	CASSDPTGGRFGNQPQHF
.	13	TRBV16	.	TRBJ2-7	TGTGCCAGCAGCCAATTCCAGATTCACGAGCAGTACTTC	CASSQFQIHEQYF
.	13	TRBV18	.	TRBJ1-1	TGTGCCAGCTCACCAGGTATTGACACTGAAGCTTTCTTT	CASSPGIDTEAFF
.	16	TRBV18	.	TRBJ2-7	TGTGCCAGCTCACCGATGGGACACCTGAGCTCCTACGAGCAGTACTTC	CASSPMGHLSSYEQYF
.	17	TRBV27	.	TRBJ1-2	TGTGCCAGCAGTAGTTTGCAGGGGTTGCTTTTCAACTATGGCTACACCTTC	CASSSLQGLLFNYGYTF
.	12	TRBV19	.	TRBJ1-2	TGTGCCAGTAGTATTCGAGGGGACAGCTACACCTTC	CASSIRGDSYTF
.	15	TRBV25-1	.	TRBJ2-7	TGTGCCAGCAGTGAATCAGAAGGGTCGGGGTACGAGCAGTACTTC	CASSESEGSGYEQYF
.	14	TRBV5-1	.	TRBJ2-7	TGCGCCAGCAGCTCGGACAGAGTACCCTACGAGCAGTACTTC	CASSSDRVPYEQYF
TRBD1	13	TRBV6-4	few	TRBJ1-5	TGTGCCAGCAGTGAAGAGGACAGGCAGCCCCAGCATTTT	CASSEEDRQPQHF